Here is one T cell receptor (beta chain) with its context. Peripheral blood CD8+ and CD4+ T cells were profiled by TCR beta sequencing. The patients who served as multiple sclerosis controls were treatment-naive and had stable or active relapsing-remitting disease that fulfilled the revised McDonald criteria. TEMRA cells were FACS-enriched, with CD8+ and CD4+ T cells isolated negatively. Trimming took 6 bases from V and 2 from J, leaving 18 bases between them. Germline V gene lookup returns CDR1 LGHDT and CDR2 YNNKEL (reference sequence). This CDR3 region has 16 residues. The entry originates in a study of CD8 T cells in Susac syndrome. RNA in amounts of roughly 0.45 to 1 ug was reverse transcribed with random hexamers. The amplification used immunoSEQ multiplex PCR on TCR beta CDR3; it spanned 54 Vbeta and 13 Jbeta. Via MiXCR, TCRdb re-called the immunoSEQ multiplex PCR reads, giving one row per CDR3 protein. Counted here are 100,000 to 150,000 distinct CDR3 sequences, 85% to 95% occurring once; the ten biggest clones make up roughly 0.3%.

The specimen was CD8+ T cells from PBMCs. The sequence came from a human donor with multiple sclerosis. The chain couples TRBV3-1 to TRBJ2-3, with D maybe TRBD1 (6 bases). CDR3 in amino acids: CASSHSGQPFTDTQYF. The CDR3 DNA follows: TGTGCCAGCAGTCATTCAGGACAGCCCTTCACAGATACGCAGTATTTT.